These 27 T cell receptor beta chains share one sample of origin, sequenced in a study of post-analysis software for immune sequencing data. Points from the study as a whole: Controls had lower frequencies than patients of about 5 TRBV segments, which included TRBV5-6, TRBV5-1 and TRBV20-1.

The antigens of these receptors remain unknown. Tagging with unique molecular identifiers was a feature of the TCR beta cDNA libraries. Via MiXCR, TCRdb re-called the PCR reads, giving one row per CDR3 protein. This table has more than 500,000 distinct CDR3 sequences, around a third appearing once. The sequenced sample consisted of blood. The receptors originated from a girl aged 2-17 years with multiple sclerosis.

J is TRBJ2-7 and V is TRBV14; D unclear. V was pared by 2 bases and J by 2 bases, with 16 bases between. The CDR3 totals 16 residues. Germline CDR1 and CDR2: SGHDN and FVKESK. CDR3 region: CASSQTTAHKPYEQYF. Here the CDR3 DNA reads TGTGCCAGCAGCCAAACTACGGCACACAAGCCCTACGAGCAGTACTTC.

There are a few counts of this clonotype. This chain uses TRBV9 with TRBJ2-1; D is undetermined. Germline CDR1 reads SGDLS; CDR2 reads YYNGEE. V was clipped by 0 bases and J by 1 base, with 8 bases between them. The length of the CDR3 is 15 residues. The CDR3 bases are TGTGCCAGCAGCGTAGTTGAGCTTTCCTACAATGAGCAGTTCTTC. Translated: CASSVVELSYNEQFF.

This clonotype was observed a few times. CDR3 nucleotides: TGTGCCAGCAGTGACATGGGAACGGGTAACACTGAAGCTTTCTTT. Its translation: CASSDMGTGNTEAFF. The chain employs TRBV25-1 and TRBJ1-1; D unresolved. Between the trimmed V and J ends, which lost 3 bases and 2 bases, there was a span of 13 bases. The germline V gene encodes CDR1 MGHDK and CDR2 SYGVNS. The CDR3 has 15 amino acids.

The chain links TRBV5-1 to TRBJ2-3, with a weak D call TRBD1 (5 bases). From germline, CDR1 is SGHRS and CDR2 YFSETQ. The CDR3 runs to 16 residues. V dropped 3 bases and J dropped 0 bases, with 14 bases sitting between them. CDR3 sequence: CASSSSSDTSTDTQYF. In DNA, the CDR3 is TGCGCCAGCAGCTCATCATCGGACACCAGCACAGATACGCAGTATTTT.

The CDR3 sequence: CASSESDPSYEQYF. The CDR3 DNA is TGTGCCAGCAGTGAAAGTGATCCCTCCTACGAGCAGTACTTC. The rearrangement uses TRBV6-1 and TRBJ2-7, with D unclear. Looked up from germline, CDR1 is MNHNS and CDR2 is SASEGT. The CDR3 totals 14 residues. V lost 2 bases and J lost 0, with 8 bases in between.

This clonotype occurred a few times. The J gene is TRBJ2-1, the V gene TRBV5-1; 14 bases agree with TRBD2. The CDR3 is 18 amino acids. CDR1 and CDR2 (germline): SGHRS, YFSETQ. V shed 3 bases and J 6 bases; nucleotides not matched to a gene: 11. Here the CDR3 DNA reads TGCGCCAGCAGCTGGCCCCGACTAGCGGGGGGGCGGTTCAATGAGCAGTTCTTC. Amino acids: CASSWPRLAGGRFNEQFF.

This clonotype has a single count. The chain links TRBV2 to TRBJ2-7; maybe TRBD2 (6 bases). Germline loops: CDR1 SNHLY, CDR2 FYNNEI. The CDR3 has 15 amino acids. Trimming shortened V by 1 base and J by 3 bases, and 13 bases separated the two germline ends. CDR3 sequence (DNA): TGTGCCAGCAGTGAAGTGGGACTCCGGGACTACGAGCAGTACTTC. Its protein product is CASSEVGLRDYEQYF.

The genes are TRBV6-6 and TRBJ1-3; 7 nucleotides match TRBD1. With 6 bases clipped from V and 2 bases from J, the junction kept 10 bases outside the gene matches. The CDR3 is 16 residues long. CDR1 is MNHNY and CDR2 is SVGAGI in the germline V gene (reference sequence). The CDR3 coding sequence is TGTGCCAGCAGAGACTTGACAGGGCCCACTGGAAACACCATATATTTT. Encoded protein: CASRDLTGPTGNTIYF.

The J gene is TRBJ1-3, the V gene TRBV5-1; maybe TRBD1 (6 bases). This CDR3 region has 16 residues. Trimming removed 3 bases from V and 0 bases from J, with 13 bases in between. Per the germline V gene, CDR1 is SGHRS and CDR2 is YFSETQ. CDR3 bases: TGCGCCAGCAGCTCCTCACAGGGCAGCTCTGGAAACACCATATATTTT. As protein: CASSSSQGSSGNTIYF. Full variable domain (rest looked up from reference TRBV5-1 and TRBJ1-3): KAGVTQTPRYLIKTRGQQVTLSCSPISGHRSVSWYQQTPGQGLQFLFEYFSETQRNKGNFPGRFSGRQFSNSRSEMNVSTLELGDSALYLCASSSSQGSSGNTIYFGEGSWLTVV.

This sequence joins TRBV10-3 and TRBJ2-3, with TRBD2 identical over 9 bases. The CDR3 loop spans 16 amino acids. The V and J ends lost 6 bases and 5 bases, in that order; junction bases with no gene match: 12. The germline gives CDR1 ENHRY, CDR2 SYGVKD. The CDR3 bases are TGTGCCATCAGCCCCCTGGGCGGGGGGGCGAAAGATACGCAGTATTTT. It yields the protein CAISPLGGGAKDTQYF.

The rearrangement joins TRBV12-3 or TRBV12-4 to TRBJ2-3, with 7 positions matching TRBD2. The CDR3 covers 15 residues. V shed 6 bases and J 2 bases; nucleotides not matched to a gene: 8. CDR3 coding DNA: TGTGCCAGCAGGGGTTTGGGGGGGGTCACAGATACGCAGTATTTT. This translates into CASRGLGGVTDTQYF.

The CDR3 loop reads CSVEGQGTYEQYF. The CDR3 nucleotides read TGCAGCGTTGAGGGACAGGGTACCTACGAGCAGTACTTC. The V gene is TRBV29-1, the J gene TRBJ2-7, with 9 bases fitting TRBD1. V shed 3 bases and J 2 bases; nucleotides not matched to a gene: 2. There are 13 residues in the CDR3. CDR1 is SQVTM, CDR2 ANQGSEA, per germline.

The chain uses TRBV7-9 and TRBJ2-1; no reliable D call. This CDR3 is 18 amino acids long. CDR1 SEHNR and CDR2 FQNEAQ come from the germline V gene (reference sequence). Trimming took 4 bases from V and 1 from J, leaving 20 bases between them. CDR3 residues: CASSWRTLANQSYNEQFF. CDR3 DNA sequence: TGTGCCAGCAGCTGGCGAACCTTAGCCAATCAGTCCTACAATGAGCAGTTCTTC. Using reference TRBV7-9 and TRBJ2-1 for the parts outside the CDR3, the full variable domain is DTGVSQNPRHKITKRGQNVTFRCDPISEHNRLYWYRQTLGQGPEFLTYFQNEAQLEKSRLLSDRFSAERPKGSFSTLEIQRTEQGDSAMYLCASSWRTLANQSYNEQFFGPGTRLTVL.

This clonotype was picked up a small number of times. J is TRBJ1-2 and V is TRBV12-3 or TRBV12-4, with 9 nucleotides matching TRBD1. The CDR3 has 15 residues. J lost 7 bases, V lost 5 bases, and 11 bases had no gene match. This chain's CDR3 is CASSPAPGQGVGYTF. CDR3 DNA sequence: TGTGCCAGCAGTCCAGCGCCGGGACAGGGAGTTGGCTACACCTTC.

This clonotype appeared a few times. The V and J genes are TRBV5-4 and TRBJ2-3; 8 bases fit TRBD2. With 7 bases clipped from V and 1 base from J, the junction kept 14 bases outside the gene matches. The CDR3 spans 17 residues. In germline, CDR1 is SGHNT, CDR2 YYREEE (reference sequence). The DNA for the CDR3 is TGTGCCAGCTGGGCCCTGTTGAGTAGCGGGGGCACAGATACGCAGTATTTT. Protein: CASWALLSSGGTDTQYF. Together with reference TRBV5-4 and TRBJ2-3, the CDR3 gives the full variable domain: ETGVTQSPTHLIKTRGQQVTLRCSSQSGHNTVSWYQQALGQGPQFIFQYYREEENGRGNFPPRFSGLQFPNYSSELNVNALELDDSALYLCASWALLSSGGTDTQYFGPGTRLTVL.

This clonotype was detected once. The gene calls are TRBV2 and TRBJ1-2; maybe TRBD1 (5 bases). From germline, CDR1 is SNHLY and CDR2 FYNNEI. This CDR3 has 15 amino acids. Trimming removed 6 bases from V and 2 bases from J, with 16 bases in between. CDR3 DNA sequence: TGTGCCAGCAGGGGGGGACGCCCCCCGAACTATGGCTACACCTTC. It codes for CASRGGRPPNYGYTF.

This chain joins TRBV19 and TRBJ1-6, with D possibly matching TRBD1 (5 bases). The CDR3 has 14 residues. Trimming left V 5 bases short and J 7 bases short, with 12 bases between. The V gene's germline CDR1 is LNHDA and CDR2 SQIVND (reference sequence). The CDR3 DNA is TGTGCCAGTAGTTTGGTGGACACGAATTCACCCCTCCACTTT. This codes for CASSLVDTNSPLHF.

A note on this clonotype: A read error may account for a junction end that differs from germline. This chain joins TRBV11-2 and TRBJ2-3; D may match TRBD1 or TRBD2 (6 bases each). This CDR3 region has 17 residues. CDR1 is SGHAT and CDR2 is FQNNGV in the germline V gene. In DNA, the CDR3 is TGTGCTAGCAGCTCGGGGGCGGGGCGGGGACGCACAGATACGCAGTATTTT. Translated, it gives CASSSGAGRGRTDTQYF.

In its sample, this clonotype was seen a few times. The chain has TRBV2 and TRBJ2-7; 8 positions match TRBD1. Germline V lookup: CDR1 SNHLY, CDR2 FYNNEI. The CDR3 runs 20 residues. J gave up 0 bases and V 7 bases, and 23 bases lay outside the gene matches. The CDR3 spells CASKSSGTGSLNDLSYEQYF. DNA for the CDR3: TGTGCCAGCAAATCATCCGGGACAGGTTCGCTGAACGACCTCTCCTACGAGCAGTACTTC.

The rearrangement uses TRBV10-1 and TRBJ2-1; D perhaps matches TRBD2 (6 bases). V was pared by 4 bases and J by 9 bases, with 13 bases between. The CDR3 covers 13 residues. CDR1 is WNHNN, CDR2 SYGVQD, per germline (reference sequence). The CDR3 is CASSVRAGSEQFF. As DNA, the CDR3 is TGCGCCAGCAGTGTGAGGGCCGGGAGTGAGCAGTTCTTC.

The V gene is TRBV3-1, the J gene TRBJ2-3, with D tentatively TRBD1 or TRBD2 (5 bases each). Trimming took off 3 bases at V and 0 bases at J, with 16 bases between the two ends. This CDR3 has 17 amino acids. Germline CDR1 is LGHDT and CDR2 is YNNKEL (reference sequence). CDR3 protein: CASSHGTGTQSTDTQYF. CDR3 DNA: TGTGCCAGCAGCCATGGTACCGGGACCCAAAGCACAGATACGCAGTATTTT.

At least ten counts were recorded for this clonotype. The chain has TRBV7-2 and TRBJ2-7, with D hard to call. From germline, CDR1 is SGHTA and CDR2 FQGNSA. The CDR3 sequence is 12 residues long. Trimming stripped 5 bases from V and 1 base from J, with 6 bases between. The CDR3 DNA sequence: TGTGCCAGCAGCCCCTTATCCTACGAGCAGTACTTC. This sequence encodes CASSPLSYEQYF.

The table lists this clonotype with a few counts. The chain carries TRBV4-1 and TRBJ2-3; D ambiguous. V was clipped by 4 bases and J by 8 bases, with 19 bases between them. CDR3 size: 15 residues. CDR1 is MGHRA, CDR2 YSYEKL, per germline. The CDR3 reads CASSRGIPVVGTQYF. The CDR3 nucleotides read TGCGCCAGCAGCCGAGGAATCCCCGTGGTCGGTACGCAGTATTTT.

Details on this clonotype: One end of the junction is discordant with germline, which a read error may explain. The chain carries TRBV20-1 and TRBJ2-5; the match to TRBD2 covers 9 bases. The J call is doubtful: the DNA matches TRBJ2-7 better. The CDR3 extends over 12 amino acids. Looked up from germline, CDR1 is DFQATT and CDR2 is SNEGSKA (reference sequence). CDR3 DNA: TGCAGGGCTAGCGGGGCAGCCTACGAGCAGTACTTC. It translates to CRASGAAYEQYF.

This clonotype appeared a few times. This chain joins TRBV20-1 and TRBJ1-6, with D possibly TRBD1 on 5 matching bases. Germline values: CDR1 DFQATT, CDR2 SNEGSKA (reference sequence). This CDR3 is built from 16 residues. Trimming shortened V by 5 bases and J by 4 bases, and 18 bases separated the two germline ends. The CDR3 is CSAPPDGTQYNSPLHF. As DNA, the CDR3 is TGCAGTGCTCCACCAGACGGGACGCAGTATAATTCACCCCTCCACTTT.

The rearrangement joins TRBV18 to TRBJ1-2; TRBD1 matches 11 bases. J was trimmed by 8 bases and V by 5 bases; bases with no gene match: 4. This CDR3 contains 13 residues. The V gene's germline CDR1 is KGHSH and CDR2 LQKENI. The CDR3 DNA reads as TGTGCCAGCTCAGCGGACAGGGGGCAAGGCTACACCTTC. Protein: CASSADRGQGYTF.

The gene calls are TRBV6-1 and TRBJ1-5; D might be TRBD1 (6 bases). CDR3 length: 17 amino acids. V was trimmed by 0 bases and J by 4 bases, leaving 16 bases between them. The germline gives CDR1 MNHNS, CDR2 SASEGT. The CDR3 loop is CASSEALQGLQNQPQHF. The CDR3 DNA follows: TGTGCCAGCAGTGAAGCGCTACAGGGCCTGCAGAATCAGCCCCAGCATTTT.